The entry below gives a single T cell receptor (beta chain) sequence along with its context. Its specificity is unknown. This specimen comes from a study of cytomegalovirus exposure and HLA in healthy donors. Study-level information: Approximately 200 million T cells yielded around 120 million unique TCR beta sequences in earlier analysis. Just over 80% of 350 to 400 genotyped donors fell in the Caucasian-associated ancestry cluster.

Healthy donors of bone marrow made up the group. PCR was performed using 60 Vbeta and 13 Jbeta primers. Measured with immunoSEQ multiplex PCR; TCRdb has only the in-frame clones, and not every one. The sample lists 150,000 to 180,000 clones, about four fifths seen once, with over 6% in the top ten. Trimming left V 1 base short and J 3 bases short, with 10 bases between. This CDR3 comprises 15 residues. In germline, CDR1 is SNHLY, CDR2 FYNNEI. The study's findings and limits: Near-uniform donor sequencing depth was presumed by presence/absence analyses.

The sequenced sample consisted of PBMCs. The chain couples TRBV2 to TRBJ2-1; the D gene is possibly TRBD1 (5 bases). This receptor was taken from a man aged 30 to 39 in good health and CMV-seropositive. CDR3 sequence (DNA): TGTGCCAGCAGTGAAGGTGGTAGGGGCTACAATGAGCAGTTCTTC. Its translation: CASSEGGRGYNEQFF.